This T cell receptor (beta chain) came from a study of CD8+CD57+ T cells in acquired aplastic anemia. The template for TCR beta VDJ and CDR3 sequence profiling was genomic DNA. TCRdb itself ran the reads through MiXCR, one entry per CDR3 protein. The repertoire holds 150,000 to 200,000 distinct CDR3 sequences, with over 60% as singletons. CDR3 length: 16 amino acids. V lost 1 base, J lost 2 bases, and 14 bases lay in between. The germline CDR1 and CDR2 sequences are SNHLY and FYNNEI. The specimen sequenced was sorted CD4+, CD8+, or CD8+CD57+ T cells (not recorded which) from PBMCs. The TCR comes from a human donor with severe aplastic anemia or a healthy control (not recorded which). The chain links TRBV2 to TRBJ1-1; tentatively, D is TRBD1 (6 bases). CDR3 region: CASSEVRAGANTEAFF. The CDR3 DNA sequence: TGTGCCAGCAGTGAAGTAAGGGCAGGGGCTAACACTGAAGCTTTCTTT.